Given below is one TCR beta chain in context. This clone was seen once. Its recognized antigen is unknown. Base-call qualities are not available, and no considerably larger clone is one nucleotide away. The source of the sample is a study of blood T cell repertoires in COVID-19 (TCRdb year 2020). In the study overall: Samples from collaborators originated in the United States, Italy and Spain and spanned both the acute and convalescent phases of COVID-19. Deeply sampled blood TCRbeta repertoires from subjects exposed to, actively infected with, or recovered from COVID-19 were included in the dataset. Where available, HLA class I and class II types were obtained from metadata supplied by the sample provider rather than from assay-based typing. Samples came from the ongoing ImmuneRACE study (first 160 participants) plus 1,254 subjects from 6 global collaborators. The prospective study material was composed of cDNA or gDNA derived from T cells, B-cell-depleted T cells, or PBMCs. A freely available public database, intended as a resource for researchers studying the immune response to SARS-CoV-2, is where the repertoires were released. The sample metadata nearly always contained a de-identified subject ID, COVID-19 status, age in years and sex. Here is what the overall study found, with its caveats: The quantity of clinical and demographic metadata differed by source and by participant and was supplied without curation.

Taken from the germline V gene, the CDR1 and CDR2 loops are MNHEY and SVGAGI. V ends up 6 bases short and J 6 bases short, with an unmatched junction base count of 4. From cysteine to phenylalanine, the CDR3 is 14 amino acids long. This entry keeps only the CDR3 DNA: 42 bases, framed from base 1. Collaborating institutions collected whole blood in K2EDTA tubes following their own protocols. For TCRbeta analysis, collaborator samples were shipped as frozen whole blood, as isolated PBMCs, or as DNA extracted from either sample type. TCRbeta CDR3 regions were amplified from genomic DNA using the immunoSEQ Assay, a bias-controlled multiplex PCR. On the study's bioinformatics: Nucleated cell counts per sample were estimated from amplification of reference gene primers within the assay. To quantify the absolute abundance of each unique TCRbeta CDR3 rearrangement, sequence reads were collapsed and filtered. For each sample, productive Simpson clonality was calculated as the square root of Simpson's diversity index across productive rearrangements. This is the immuneACCESS table as TCRdb keeps it, with only in-frame sequences that have V and J called. A part of the clones is gone; compared with another copy, unresolved V genes explain less than half, and the rest is unexplained. V, J and clone size are those of that table, while D and trimming were read from the DNA. The sample profile shows some 42,000 clones; over 80% of them were found once. The ten most abundant clones make up less than 7% of the sample.

The receptor was isolated from a man in his fifties with active COVID-19. The chain was built from TRBV6-5 and TRBJ2-1; the central 11 bases match TRBD2. Sequenced: peripheral blood. The DNA is as follows: TGTGCCAGCAGGACTAGCGGGATGTCCAATGAGCAGTTCTTC. Its product reads: CASRTSGMSNEQFF.